This T cell receptor (beta chain) emerged from a study of cytomegalovirus exposure and HLA in healthy donors. Note on this clone: What it binds is not known.

V shed 5 bases, J shed 0 bases, and the junction held 2 bases outside the gene matches. This CDR3 region has 14 residues. Germline CDR1 reads ENHRY; CDR2 reads SYGVKD. General study findings and limits: Relative to the roughly 700-donor mean, N-insertions were reportedly fewer in an Asian-associated ancestry cluster in a later analysis. Immune exposure information comprised only CMV serostatus. Researchers catalogued some 160 TCR beta chains as cytomegalovirus-associated. TCR beta chain V- and J-gene trimming was linked, in a later analysis, to a missense variant in DCLRE1C.

Primers included in the PCR were 60 Vbeta and 13 Jbeta primers. This table comes from immunoSEQ multiplex PCR, and its TCRdb copy is limited to in-frame clones, with some not included. The table shows 100,000 to 150,000 clones, with more than 75% occurring only once. This chain links TRBV10-3 with TRBJ1-2; 8 bases align to TRBD1. Sequencing was performed on PBMCs. The receptor's source is a man aged 25 to 40 in good health and CMV-seropositive. The CDR3 bases are TGTGCCATCAGTACAGGGGGATCTAACTATGGCTACACCTTC. It is translated as CAISTGGSNYGYTF.